This entry concerns a single T cell receptor beta chain. Its antigen remains unidentified. The sample comes from a study of immune evolution from preneoplasia to lung adenocarcinoma. Premalignant or tumor cells were enriched by macro-dissection after pathologic assessment. Data came from immunoSEQ multiplex PCR; TCRdb stores just in-frame clones and leaves some out. The data contain 9,200 or so clones, 80% of them seen just once; the ten biggest clones take up approximately 8.3%. Whole-study results and caveats: Compared with EGFR-mutant or double wild-type lesions, KRAS-mutant nodules were more clonal. From normal lung to invasive adenocarcinoma, top clone frequencies appeared to decrease. Clonality was highest in normal lung, lower in later-stage lesions apparently.

Germline CDR1 reads SEHNR; CDR2 reads FQNEAQ (reference sequence). Trimming took 5 bases from V and 2 from J; bases not matched to a gene: 7. This CDR3 region has 15 residues. Material for sequencing was FFPE minimally invasive lung adenocarcinoma tissue. The chain employs TRBV7-9 and TRBJ2-5; 8 positions agree with TRBD1. The clonotype was recovered from an older donor with lung adenocarcinoma. This CDR3 reads CASSTGTGPQETQYF. The CDR3 region has the DNA TGTGCCAGCAGCACGGGGACAGGCCCGCAAGAGACCCAGTACTTC.